The 10 T cell receptor beta chains in this list originate from one sample, sequenced in a study of T-cell reconstitution after alpha-beta-depleted transplantation in children. Unique molecular identifiers were used to barcode this TCRbeta library. A single record per CDR3 protein comes from TCRdb applying MiXCR to the PCR reads. This repertoire shows fewer than 1 million distinct CDR3 sequences, approximately 15% found once; its top ten account for 5%. The source material was PBMCs, mostly from graft donor cells, sampled 360 days after TCRalphabeta/CD19-depleted stem cell transplant. The receptors stem from a male patient younger than 18 who had a stem cell transplant for acute lymphoblastic leukemia, so the T cells may come from the graft donor.

The chain is built from TRBV18 and TRBJ2-3; 10 positions agree with TRBD2. V trimming: 2 bases; J trimming: 4 bases; junction bases outside the gene matches: 6. Germline-derived CDR1 and CDR2 are KGHSH and LQKENI. The CDR3 sequence is 16 residues long. CDR3 DNA sequence: TGTGCCAGCTCACCAACTCTAGCGGGAGTTCCAGATACGCAGTATTTT. Its translation is CASSPTLAGVPDTQYF.

The chain has TRBV5-1 and TRBJ2-1; D ambiguous. The CDR3 is 12 amino acids. The ends were cut back, 3 bases at V and 5 bases at J, with 6 bases in the middle. Germline-derived CDR1 and CDR2 are SGHRS and YFSETQ. The CDR3 DNA follows: TGCGCCAGCAGCTCACAAAACAATGAGCAGTTCTTC. It codes for CASSSQNNEQFF.

This clonotype was seen a few times. This sequence joins TRBV12-3 or TRBV12-4 and TRBJ2-1; 7 bases map to TRBD2. CDR3 length: 14 residues. After removal of 7 bases from V and 4 bases from J, the junction contained 7 bases not matched to a gene. The CDR3 loop is CASNGGSHYNEQFF. CDR3 in DNA: TGTGCCAGCAATGGCGGGAGCCATTACAATGAGCAGTTCTTC.

The chain employs TRBV12-1 and TRBJ1-5. TRBV12-1 is described as a pseudogene. The CDR3 loop spans 17 amino acids. CDR3 nucleotides: TGTGCCAGCAGCTTTATTCTGGACGGAGGCAGCAATCAGCCCCAGCATTTT. Protein sequence: CASSFILDGGSNQPQHF.

This clonotype was observed at least ten times. The genes are TRBV12-3 or TRBV12-4 and TRBJ2-1; 13 bases line up with TRBD2. The V gene end was trimmed by 8 bases and the J gene end by 15 bases; junction bases not matched to a gene: 10. The CDR3 contains 13 residues. CDR3 DNA sequence: TGTGCCAGCCGAGGGACTAGCGGGACAGTGCTGTTCTTC. Translating it yields CASRGTSGTVLFF.

This clonotype was counted only a few times. The gene calls are TRBV5-1 and TRBJ2-7, with D hard to call. The CDR3 contains 17 residues. Trimming took 0 bases from V and 1 from J, leaving 17 bases between them. The germline V gene encodes CDR1 SGHRS and CDR2 YFSETQ. CDR3 residues: CASSLAHVATSSYEQYF. The CDR3 region has the DNA TGCGCCAGCAGCTTGGCTCACGTTGCCACGAGTTCCTACGAGCAGTACTTC.

This clonotype showed up just a few times. V is TRBV4-1 and J is TRBJ2-7; D unresolved. In germline, CDR1 is MGHRA, CDR2 YSYEKL. This CDR3 contains 14 residues. V was clipped by 1 base and J by 2 bases, with 9 bases between them. DNA of the CDR3: TGCGCCAGCAGCCAAGGTGTACGGGCCTACGAGCAGTACTTC. This encodes CASSQGVRAYEQYF.

The genes are TRBV20-1 and TRBJ2-2; D not resolved. From germline, CDR1 is DFQATT and CDR2 SNEGSKA (reference sequence). Trimming removed 1 base from V and 3 bases from J, with 3 bases in between. The CDR3 contains 12 residues. CDR3 in amino acids: CSARGYTGELFF. CDR3 DNA: TGCAGTGCTAGAGGATACACCGGGGAGCTGTTTTTT.

This chain joins TRBV18 and TRBJ1-2; unclear D gene. The germline V gene encodes CDR1 KGHSH and CDR2 LQKENI. This CDR3 is built from 16 residues. The V gene lost 0 bases and the J gene lost 8 bases, with 19 bases spanning the gap. CDR3 region: CASSPPGARGLRGYTF. The CDR3 DNA reads TGTGCCAGCTCACCACCGGGAGCTCGGGGTCTTCGGGGCTACACCTTC.

The chain employs TRBV29-1 and TRBJ2-1; 8 bases match TRBD2. Germline trimming cut 5 bases from V and 2 bases from J; bases unmatched to any gene: 5. The CDR3 consists of 14 residues. Germline CDR1 is SQVTM and CDR2 is ANQGSEA. CDR3 sequence: CSVLAGGAYNEQFF. The DNA for the CDR3 is TGCAGCGTTCTCGCGGGAGGCGCCTACAATGAGCAGTTCTTC.